The source of this T cell receptor (beta chain) is a study of cytomegalovirus exposure and HLA in healthy donors. Study-wide results and limits: Serostatus for CMV was the only available immune exposure information.

A multiplex PCR was run with 60 Vbeta primers and 13 Jbeta primers. Original methodology: Unique TCR beta chains numbered around 80 million in a later analysis, with approximately 10 million shared. Only in-frame clones appear in the TCRdb table, and some are missing; sequencing was by immunoSEQ multiplex PCR. That table supplies the V and J calls and clone size; D and trimming were determined from the DNA. The data contain around 150,000 clones, about 83% of them seen just once; the ten biggest clones take up more than 4%. This clone is a singleton in its sample. What it recognizes is unknown. The donors gave bone marrow, and they were healthy. With 0 bases clipped from V and 0 bases from J, the junction kept 9 bases outside the gene matches. CDR1 is LGHNA, CDR2 YNFKEQ, per germline. This CDR3 is built from 21 residues.

The receptor was isolated from a woman under 40 in good health and CMV-seronegative. The chain employs TRBV4-2 and TRBJ2-1; 15 bases fit TRBD2. The sample taken for sequencing was PBMCs. The CDR3, as DNA: TGTGCCAGCAGCCAAGAGGTTCGGACTAGCGGGAGGGCGAGCTCCTACAATGAGCAGTTCTTC. This sequence encodes CASSQEVRTSGRASSYNEQFF.